This record covers a single TCR beta chain. The antigen is not known. This entry belongs to a study of post-analysis software for immune sequencing data. Study summary: The courses of disease that were included comprised relapsing-remitting, secondary progressive and progressive-relapsing multiple sclerosis.

TCR beta cDNA libraries had unique molecular identifiers. Each CDR3 protein gets one entry after TCRdb re-called the PCR reads with MiXCR. Among around 190,000 distinct CDR3 sequences listed, approximately 28% were seen once. CDR1 DFQATT and CDR2 SNEGSKA come from the germline V gene (reference sequence). The CDR3 contains 16 residues. The junction had 10 bases not matched to a gene; V was cut back by 2 bases and J by 4 bases. Findings of the study overall: Strong co-clustering by F measure was seen for same-batch samples. Multiple sclerosis patients showed significantly lower normalized Chao1 diversity than controls did. About 5 TRBV segments (TRBV5-6, TRBV5-1 and TRBV20-1 among them) occurred more frequently in patients than in controls.

The clonotype originates from a girl between 2 and 17 years old with multiple sclerosis. The chain recombines TRBV20-1 with TRBJ2-1; 8 bases align to TRBD2. Material for sequencing was blood. In nucleotides, the CDR3 is TGCAGTGCTAGACTACTAGCGGACAACACATACAATGAGCAGTTCTTC. Residues: CSARLLADNTYNEQFF.